This is a list of T cell receptor beta chains from one sample in a study of cytomegalovirus exposure and HLA in healthy donors. Libraries were prepared by immunoSEQ multiplex PCR; TCRdb keeps only in-frame clonotypes and omits some of them. The table has more than 95,000 clones, over 60% seen once. The specimen sequenced was PBMCs. These receptors originate from a woman aged 40 to 55 in good health and CMV-seropositive. The CDR3 runs from the conserved cysteine through the conserved F or W. D genes are given only for firm matches. Rows may omit the clone size; those that give it use once, few, many or a size class.

D	V	size	J	DNA	CDR3
NA	TRBV6-6	once	TRBJ2-3	TGTGCCAGCAGTTACTCCCGGGATACGCAGTATTTT	CASSYSRDTQYF
NA	TRBV6-5	NA	TRBJ2-1	TGTGCCAGCAGTAATATCGGGGGATCCTACAATGAGCAGTTCTTC	CASSNIGGSYNEQFF
NA	TRBV4-1	NA	TRBJ2-5	TGCGCCAGCAGCCAAGGACGGGGTGGGGAGACCCAGTACTTC	CASSQGRGGETQYF
TRBD1	TRBV28	NA	TRBJ2-7	TGTGCCAGCAGAGGGACAGGGGTCTACGAGCAGTACTTC	CASRGTGVYEQYF
NA	TRBV5-4	NA	TRBJ2-1	TGTGCCAGCCGCGCAGCGAATGAGCAGTTCTTC	CASRAANEQFF
TRBD1	TRBV28	NA	TRBJ1-2	TGTGCCAGCGACAGGGGAGAGGGCTATGGCTACACCTTC	CASDRGEGYGYTF
NA	TRBV5-4	NA	TRBJ2-3	TGTGCCAGCAGCTTGCAACCGGGAGTCCGCACAGATACGCAGTATTTT	CASSLQPGVRTDTQYF
NA	TRBV30	NA	TRBJ1-1	TGTGCCTGGAGGGGGGGGCGAACTGAAGCTTTCTTT	CAWRGGRTEAFF
NA	TRBV6-5	NA	TRBJ2-5	TGTGCCAGCAGTTTAGGGGAAAGAGAGACCCAGTACTTC	CASSLGERETQYF
NA	TRBV27	NA	TRBJ2-1	TGTGCCAGCAGTGCGCGGGGCAGCCCCAATGAGCAGTTCTTC	CASSARGSPNEQFF
TRBD2	TRBV7-9	NA	TRBJ2-3	TGTGCCAGCAGCCCCCAATTCACTAGCGGGGGAGGCACAGATACGCAGTATTTT	CASSPQFTSGGGTDTQYF
NA	TRBV2	few	TRBJ1-1	TGTGCCAGCAGTGTTAAGGGGAACGTAGCTTTCTTT	CASSVKGNVAFF
NA	TRBV14	NA	TRBJ2-1	TGTGCCAGCAGCCGACTAGGGCGGGTCAATGAGCAGTTCTTC	CASSRLGRVNEQFF
NA	TRBV7-9	NA	TRBJ2-7	TGTGCCAGCAGTCCGGGAGTCCCTCTCTACGAGCAGTACTTC	CASSPGVPLYEQYF
NA	TRBV6-1	few	TRBJ1-4	TGTGCCAGCAGTGAAGACCGGGAAAAACTGTTTTTT	CASSEDREKLFF
NA	TRBV28	once	TRBJ2-7	TGTGCCAGCAGTTCCGCGGGCTCCTACGAGCAGTACTTC	CASSSAGSYEQYF
NA	TRBV7-9	NA	TRBJ1-2	TGTGCCAGCAGCCCGACGGACAGCTCTAACTATGGCTACACCTTC	CASSPTDSSNYGYTF
NA	TRBV29-1	NA	TRBJ2-5	TGCAGCGTTGACGGACAGAAAGAGACCCAGTACTTC	CSVDGQKETQYF
NA	TRBV29-1	NA	TRBJ2-6	TGCAGCGTTTCAGGGAAGACTGGGGCCAACGTCCTGACTTTC	CSVSGKTGANVLTF
NA	TRBV7-9	NA	TRBJ2-7	TGTGCCAGCAGCTTAGATGACTCTTCCTACGAGCAGTACTTC	CASSLDDSSYEQYF
NA	TRBV19	NA	TRBJ1-1	TGTGCCACGACAGGCTCTGTGAGGAACACTGAAGCTTTCTTT	CATTGSVRNTEAFF
NA	TRBV4-2	NA	TRBJ1-2	TGTGCCAGCAGCCATTCCGACAGCTCCAACTATGGCTACACCTTC	CASSHSDSSNYGYTF
NA	TRBV5-1	NA	TRBJ1-1	TGCGCCAGCAGCTTGGGTGTCCTCCAGGGTGAAGCTTTCTTT	CASSLGVLQGEAFF
TRBD1	TRBV6-5	NA	TRBJ1-6	TGTGCCAGCAGTTACGGGGACAGGGTGTATTCACCCCTCCACTTT	CASSYGDRVYSPLHF
TRBD1	TRBV27	NA	TRBJ2-7	TGTGCCAGCAGCGTACAGGGGCCAGGAGACTCCTACGAGCAGTACTTC	CASSVQGPGDSYEQYF
NA	TRBV11-2	once	TRBJ1-4	TGTGCCAGCAGCGCAGGGTTTGCACAGGCAAAGTTACTGTTTTTT	CASSAGFAQAKLLFF
NA	TRBV5-6	NA	TRBJ1-5	TGTGCCAGCAGCTTTGGACAGCGAGCAAATAGCAATCAGCCCCAGCATTTT	CASSFGQRANSNQPQHF
TRBD1	TRBV5-5	NA	TRBJ1-2	TGTGCCAGCAGCCTCACTTCGACAGGGGGCAACTATGGCTACACCTTC	CASSLTSTGGNYGYTF
TRBD2	TRBV6-4	NA	TRBJ2-2	TGTGCCAGCAGTCGACTAGCGGACACCGGGGAGCTGTTTTTT	CASSRLADTGELFF